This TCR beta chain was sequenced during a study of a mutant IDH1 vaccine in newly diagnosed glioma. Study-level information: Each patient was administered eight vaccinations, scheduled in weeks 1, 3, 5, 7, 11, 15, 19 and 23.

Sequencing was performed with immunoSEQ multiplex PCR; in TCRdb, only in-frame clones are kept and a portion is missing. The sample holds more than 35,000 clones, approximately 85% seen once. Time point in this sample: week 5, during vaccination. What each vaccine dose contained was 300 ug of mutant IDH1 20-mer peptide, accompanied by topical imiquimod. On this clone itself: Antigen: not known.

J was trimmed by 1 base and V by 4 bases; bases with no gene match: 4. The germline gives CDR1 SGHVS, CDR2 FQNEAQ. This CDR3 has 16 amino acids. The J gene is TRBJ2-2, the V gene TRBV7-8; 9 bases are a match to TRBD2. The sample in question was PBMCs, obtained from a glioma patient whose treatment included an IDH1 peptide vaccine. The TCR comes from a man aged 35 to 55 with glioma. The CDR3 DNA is TGTGCCAGCAGCTCAGGGACTAGCAGGAACACCGGGGAGCTGTTTTTT. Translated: CASSSGTSRNTGELFF.